One sample yielded the 2 T cell receptor beta chains listed below, sequenced in a study of blood T cell repertoires in COVID-19. Measured with immunoSEQ multiplex PCR; TCRdb has only the in-frame clones, and not every one. The sample has around 230,000 clones; just over 85% are singletons. The sample taken for sequencing was peripheral blood. The origin of the receptors is a man aged 45-65 years with COVID-19, enrolled during active disease.

The V gene is TRBV5-1, the J gene TRBJ2-7, with TRBD1 as a possible D gene (6 bases). V was pared by 4 bases and J by 4 bases, with 9 bases between. The V gene's germline CDR1 is SGHRS and CDR2 YFSETQ. This CDR3 has 12 residues. CDR3 region: CASSPDRYEQYF. Written as DNA, the CDR3 is TGCGCCAGCAGCCCGGACAGATACGAGCAGTACTTC.

The gene calls are TRBV19 and TRBJ1-1, with D possibly being TRBD1 (6 bases). This CDR3 spans 14 amino acids. V was trimmed by 1 base and J by 9 bases, leaving 15 bases between them. The germline V gene has CDR1 LNHDA and CDR2 SQIVND (reference sequence). The CDR3 coding sequence is TGTGCCAGTAGTATAGTGGGGGCAGGCCTGAAAGCTTTCTTT. Amino acid sequence: CASSIVGAGLKAFF.